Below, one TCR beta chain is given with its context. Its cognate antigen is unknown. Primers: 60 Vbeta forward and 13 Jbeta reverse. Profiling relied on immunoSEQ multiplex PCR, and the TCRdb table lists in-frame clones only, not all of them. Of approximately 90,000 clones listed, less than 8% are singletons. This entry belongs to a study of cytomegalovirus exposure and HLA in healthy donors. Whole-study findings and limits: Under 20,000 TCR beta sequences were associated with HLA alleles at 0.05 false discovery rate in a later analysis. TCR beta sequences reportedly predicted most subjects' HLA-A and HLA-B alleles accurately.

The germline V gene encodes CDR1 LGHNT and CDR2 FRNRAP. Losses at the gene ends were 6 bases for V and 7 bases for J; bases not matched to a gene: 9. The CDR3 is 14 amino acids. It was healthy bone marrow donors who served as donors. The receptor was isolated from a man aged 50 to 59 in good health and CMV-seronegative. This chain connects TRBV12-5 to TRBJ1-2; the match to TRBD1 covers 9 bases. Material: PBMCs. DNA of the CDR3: TGTGCTAGTGGCAATCCCCGGGACAGGGCTGGCTACACCTTC. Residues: CASGNPRDRAGYTF.